These 18 T cell receptor beta chains share one sample of origin, sequenced in a study of OX40 agonist ivuxolimab in advanced cancers. Repertoires were generated with immunoSEQ multiplex PCR, while TCRdb's copy carries only in-frame clones and drops some. The repertoire holds roughly 84,000 clones, with approximately 84% as singletons. The input for sequencing was CD4+ or CD8+ T cells sorted from blood, taken in a trial of the OX40 agonist ivuxolimab. Source of these receptors: an adult with an advanced solid tumor such as melanoma, head and neck, liver or kidney cancer.

This chain joins TRBV29-1 and TRBJ2-5, with no clear D. Germline V gene data show CDR1 as SQVTM and CDR2 as ANQGSEA. The CDR3 covers 12 residues. V shed 8 bases and J shed 4 bases, with 14 bases lying between them. Written as DNA, the CDR3 is TGCAGCACCAACGTGGCCGGAGAGACCCAGTACTTC. It codes for CSTNVAGETQYF.

The rearrangement uses TRBV19 and TRBJ2-1, with TRBD1 matching 11 bases. The CDR3 extends over 15 amino acids. The junction had 7 bases not matched to a gene; V was cut back by 6 bases and J by 6 bases. Looked up from germline, CDR1 is LNHDA and CDR2 is SQIVND (reference sequence). The CDR3 loop is CASRDPGTGGNEQFF. CDR3 nucleotides: TGTGCCAGTAGGGACCCCGGGACAGGGGGCAATGAGCAGTTCTTC.

Regarding this clone: At one of its ends the junction is not consistent with the germline gene, which may arise from a read error. J is TRBJ1-2 and V is TRBV2; D is uncertain. Germline-derived CDR1 and CDR2 are SNHLY and FYNNEI. This CDR3 comprises 11 residues. This CDR3 is CASFTLRKGVF. The CDR3 bases are TGTGCCAGTTTTACCTTAAGAAAGGGAGTCTTC.

About this clone: A junction boundary mismatches the germline segment, possibly from a read error. This chain uses TRBV6-5 with TRBJ1-1; 7 bases match TRBD1. The CDR3 has 12 amino acids. Germline CDR1 is MNHEY and CDR2 is SVGAGI. The CDR3 is CASHTYSTGPRF. CDR3 nucleotides: TGTGCCAGCCATACATACTCGACAGGGCCCCGTTTT.

The gene calls are TRBV19 and TRBJ2-5, with D possibly being TRBD1 or TRBD2 (5 bases each). The V gene lost 7 bases and the J gene lost 4 bases, with 19 bases spanning the gap. The germline CDR1 and CDR2 sequences are LNHDA and SQIVND (reference sequence). The CDR3 extends over 15 amino acids. In DNA form, the CDR3 reads TGTGCCAGTACCCGGGACGGCAAGGGGCGAGAGACCCAGTACTTC. Its translation: CASTRDGKGRETQYF.

The chain combines TRBV2 with TRBJ2-5; 10 nucleotides agree with TRBD1. Germline loops: CDR1 SNHLY, CDR2 FYNNEI. With 4 bases clipped from V and 2 bases from J, the junction kept 4 bases outside the gene matches. The CDR3 runs 15 residues. The CDR3 DNA reads as TGTGCCAGCAGTGGGACAGGGGGGGAGCAAGAGACCCAGTACTTC. Translation: CASSGTGGEQETQYF. The full variable domain, in which reference TRBV2 and TRBJ2-5 provide the parts outside the CDR3, is EPEVTQTPSHQVTQMGQEVILRCVPISNHLYFYWYRQILGQKVEFLVSFYNNEISEKSEIFDDQFSVERPDGSNFTLKIRSTKLEDSAMYFCASSGTGGEQETQYFGPGTRLLVL.

The chain combines TRBV7-2 with TRBJ1-3; weak D call: TRBD1 (5 bases). With 3 bases removed from V and 0 bases from J, the gap between germline ends came to 12 bases. CDR1 SGHTA and CDR2 FQGNSA come from the germline V gene. CDR3 length equals 16 residues. The CDR3 DNA follows: TGTGCCAGCAGCTTTGACAGTTCGATCTCTGGAAACACCATATATTTT. Translating gives CASSFDSSISGNTIYF.

Only a few counts were recorded for this clone. V usage is TRBV5-1 and J usage is TRBJ2-1; D uncertain. This CDR3 is built from 11 residues. CDR1 and CDR2 from the germline V gene are SGHRS and YFSETQ. The germline V and J ends were trimmed by 7 bases and 9 bases, with 11 bases remaining between them. The DNA for the CDR3 is TGCGCCAGCCATACGGGTGTTGAGCAGTTCTTC. This codes for CASHTGVEQFF.

This CDR3 is CASRQTSGGADTQYF. The CDR3 DNA reads as TGTGCCAGTAGACAGACTAGCGGGGGGGCAGATACGCAGTATTTT. V is TRBV19 and J is TRBJ2-3; 14 bases map to TRBD2. V shed 6 bases and J 4 bases; nucleotides not matched to a gene: 3. Germline CDR1 and CDR2: LNHDA and SQIVND (reference sequence). The CDR3 loop spans 15 amino acids.

The V gene is TRBV5-1, the J gene TRBJ2-5; no clear D. Trimming took 5 bases from V and 1 from J, leaving 12 bases between them. Germline-derived CDR1 and CDR2 are SGHRS and YFSETQ. The CDR3 runs to 14 residues. DNA of the CDR3: TGCGCCAGCAGACTCTCTAGGCCCCAAGAGACCCAGTACTTC. Protein: CASRLSRPQETQYF.

The chain carries TRBV7-7 and TRBJ2-7; 11 nucleotides align to TRBD1. CDR1 is SSHAT and CDR2 is FNYEAQ in the germline V gene (reference sequence). V trimming: 4 bases; J trimming: 7 bases; junction bases outside the gene matches: 3. CDR3 size: 13 residues. CDR3 protein: CASSYGTGGEQYF. As DNA, the CDR3 is TGTGCCAGCAGCTACGGGACAGGGGGAGAGCAGTACTTC.

The rearrangement uses TRBV7-8 and TRBJ1-2; 7 nucleotides line up with TRBD1. Germline CDR1 reads SGHVS; CDR2 reads FQNEAQ. CDR3 size: 16 residues. Losses at the gene ends were 2 bases for V and 6 bases for J; bases not matched to a gene: 12. CDR3 nucleotides: TGTGCCAGCAGCTTATCGCCCTCGGGACAGATCGATGGCTACACCTTC. It specifies CASSLSPSGQIDGYTF.

The J gene is TRBJ2-1, the V gene TRBV5-1; either TRBD1 or TRBD2 may fit D (5 bases each). The CDR3 has 16 residues. Trimming removed 0 bases from V and 1 base from J, with 11 bases in between. CDR1 is SGHRS, CDR2 YFSETQ, per germline. The CDR3 here is CASSLVGVGSYNEQFF. The CDR3 nucleotides read TGCGCCAGCAGCTTGGTGGGGGTCGGGTCCTACAATGAGCAGTTCTTC.

The gene calls are TRBV27 and TRBJ2-7; no firm D call. The CDR3 has 13 residues. Trimming shortened V by 2 bases and J by 4 bases, and 9 bases separated the two germline ends. Germline CDR1 reads MNHEY; CDR2 reads SMNVEV (reference sequence). The CDR3 coding sequence is TGTGCCAGCAGTTTAGGCCCGGCTTACGAGCAGTACTTC. Translating it yields CASSLGPAYEQYF.

The chain links TRBV2 to TRBJ1-1; 7 bases align to TRBD1. CDR3 length equals 14 residues. Germline V lookup: CDR1 SNHLY, CDR2 FYNNEI. V shed 7 bases and J 7 bases; nucleotides not matched to a gene: 12. The CDR3: CASKRQGTPGEAFF. The CDR3 DNA follows: TGTGCCAGCAAGAGACAGGGAACACCAGGTGAAGCTTTCTTT.

Turning to this clone: Compared with germline, one end of the junction differs, possibly owing to a read error. This chain uses TRBV5-8 with TRBJ1-2; D unclear. The CDR3 totals 13 residues. Germline V lookup: CDR1 SGHTS, CDR2 YDEGEE. CDR3 DNA: TGTGCCAGCAGCTTGGGGGTTAACTATGGCTACATCTTC. Translated, it gives CASSLGVNYGYIF.

The gene calls are TRBV28 and TRBJ1-5; D remains ambiguous. With 7 bases removed from V and 10 bases from J, the gap between germline ends came to 17 bases. This CDR3 has 13 residues. Germline assignment: CDR1 MDHEN and CDR2 SYDVKM. CDR3 protein: CASNPSPVIPQHF. DNA of the CDR3: TGTGCCAGCAATCCCTCCCCCGTAATTCCCCAGCATTTT.

The chain links TRBV4-2 to TRBJ2-1; D ambiguous. CDR3 length: 14 residues. Trimming shortened V by 0 bases and J by 6 bases, and 9 bases separated the two germline ends. The germline gives CDR1 LGHNA, CDR2 YNFKEQ. The CDR3 region has the DNA TGTGCCAGCAGCCAAGATAGAAGTCGCAATGAGCAGTTCTTC. Translated, it gives CASSQDRSRNEQFF.